Below, one T cell receptor (beta chain) is given with its context. Its antigen is as yet unknown. Treatment indicated: oral pan-JAK inhibitor, 5-10 mg twice daily. PBMC-derived CD4+ and CD8+ T cells were sorted. CDR1 and CDR2 (germline): SQVTM, ANQGSEA. V lost 4 bases and J lost 7, with 16 bases in between. The CDR3 is made up of 14 amino acids. RNA extraction and reverse transcription yielded cDNA as sequencing template. TCRdb keeps only in-frame clones here, not all; method: immunoSEQ multiplex PCR. This sample has about 250,000 clones, with approximately 60% found just once. These data are taken from a study of CD8+ T cells in alopecia areata. Study-wide results and caveats: Possibly because of HLA-related factors, TCR sharing was less clear across patients than in mice. Persistence of many expanded lesional clones was seen in scalp and blood during tofacitinib.

The source material was CD4+ T cells sorted from blood, sampled at approximately week 51, from a patient treated with tofacitinib. The sequence derives from a human donor with alopecia areata. This sequence joins TRBV29-1 and TRBJ1-4; a weak D match, TRBD1 (5 bases). CDR3 amino acids: CSVAEQGAGEKLFF. As DNA, the CDR3 is TGCAGCGTTGCCGAGCAGGGAGCGGGTGAAAAACTGTTTTTT.